The 21 T cell receptor beta chains listed next were all sequenced from one sample in a study of blood T cell repertoires in COVID-19. Measured with immunoSEQ multiplex PCR; TCRdb has only the in-frame clones, and not every one. The top ten hold less than 8% of the sample, which has some 110,000 clones, 75% to 85% seen once. Specimen: peripheral blood. All receptors come from a man aged 65 to 85 with acute or convalescent COVID-19.

This rearrangement joins TRBV11-2 to TRBJ2-1; the match to TRBD2 covers 12 bases. The CDR3 totals 15 residues. Germline loops: CDR1 SGHAT, CDR2 FQNNGV. After removal of 7 bases from V and 10 bases from J, the junction contained 11 bases not matched to a gene. The CDR3 DNA reads TGTGCCAGCACCCAAAGGACCGGGACTAGCGGGGAGCAGTTCTTC. Encoded protein: CASTQRTGTSGEQFF.

The V call is TRBV2, the J call TRBJ2-7, with 8 bases identical to TRBD2. This CDR3 comprises 16 residues. Unmatched junction bases numbered 10, after V lost 6 bases and J lost 0 bases. Germline assignment: CDR1 SNHLY and CDR2 FYNNEI. CDR3 bases: TGTGCCAGCAGAACCGGTACTAGCGGACCCTCCTACGAGCAGTACTTC. This translates into CASRTGTSGPSYEQYF.

The CDR3 coding sequence is TGCGCCAGCAGCTTACAGTTTCAAGAGACCCAGTACTTC. Amino acids: CASSLQFQETQYF. The gene calls are TRBV5-1 and TRBJ2-5; D call uncertain. CDR3 length: 13 amino acids. Trimming stripped 2 bases from V and 2 bases from J, with 7 bases between. Per the germline V gene, CDR1 is SGHRS and CDR2 is YFSETQ.

This chain connects TRBV6-5 to TRBJ1-3; D call uncertain. Trimming took off 5 bases at V and 0 bases at J, with 11 bases between the two ends. Germline V CDR1 and CDR2: MNHEY, SVGAGI. This CDR3 is 15 amino acids long. This CDR3 reads CASSPINYSGNTIYF. The CDR3 DNA follows: TGTGCCAGCAGTCCTATAAATTACTCTGGAAACACCATATATTTT.

This rearrangement joins TRBV30 to TRBJ1-1, with no clear D. This CDR3 comprises 12 residues. Germline CDR1 GTSNPN, CDR2 SVGIG (reference sequence). V was pared by 6 bases and J by 0 bases, with 8 bases between. The CDR3 region is CACGVVNTEAFF. The CDR3 coding sequence is TGTGCCTGCGGGGTAGTGAACACTGAAGCTTTCTTT.

This clone was observed a few times. This chain joins TRBV24-1 and TRBJ1-5; D ambiguous. V lost 1 base and J 7 bases, leaving 13 bases between the germline ends. Looked up from germline, CDR1 is KGHDR and CDR2 is SFDVKD. The CDR3 contains 15 residues. CDR3 DNA: TGTGCCACCAGTGATTTAGGCGGGATGGGGCAGCCCCAGCATTTT. The encoded protein is CATSDLGGMGQPQHF.

V and J are TRBV28 and TRBJ1-5, with D maybe TRBD1 (5 bases). This CDR3 is built from 17 residues. V was pared by 4 bases and J by 4 bases, with 20 bases between. From germline, CDR1 is MDHEN and CDR2 SYDVKM. CDR3 coding DNA: TGTGCCAGCAGTTCCACAAAGCGGGACGGCCGGAATCAGCCCCAGCATTTT. This sequence encodes CASSSTKRDGRNQPQHF.

The CDR3 DNA reads as TGTGCCTGGAGTGGCACTAGCGGGGGCTACGAGCAGTACTTC. It encodes CAWSGTSGGYEQYF. V and J are TRBV30 and TRBJ2-7; TRBD2 aligns across 11 bases. The J segment lost 3 bases and the V segment lost 1 base, leaving 2 bases of the junction unmatched. The length of the CDR3 is 14 residues. CDR1 and CDR2 (germline): GTSNPN, SVGIG (reference sequence).

The chain employs TRBV2 and TRBJ1-2, with D maybe TRBD1 (6 bases). This CDR3 has 15 residues. Germline-derived CDR1 and CDR2 are SNHLY and FYNNEI. V was pared by 7 bases and J by 0 bases, with 15 bases between. The CDR3 is CASIATGRANYGYTF. DNA for the CDR3: TGTGCCAGCATTGCCACAGGGAGAGCTAACTATGGCTACACCTTC.

The chain links TRBV7-9 to TRBJ2-7; 8 bases are a match to TRBD2. The CDR3 extends over 15 amino acids. The J segment lost 0 bases and the V segment lost 5 bases, leaving 6 bases of the junction unmatched. Germline CDR1 SEHNR, CDR2 FQNEAQ (reference sequence). The CDR3 bases are TGTGCCAGCAGCCTACTAGCGGTCGCCTCCTACGAGCAGTACTTC. Its translation: CASSLLAVASYEQYF.

This chain connects TRBV9 to TRBJ2-7, with 9 positions matching TRBD1. The CDR3 has 15 amino acids. J lost 6 bases, V lost 0 bases, and 7 bases had no gene match. Germline V gene sequence: CDR1 SGDLS, CDR2 YYNGEE. Here the CDR3 DNA reads TGTGCCAGCAGCGTAGGGCTGAGGACAGGGGCCGAGCAGTACTTC. Encoded protein: CASSVGLRTGAEQYF. The whole variable domain, filled in from reference TRBV9 and TRBJ2-7, reads DSGVTQTPKHLITATGQRVTLRCSPRSGDLSVYWYQQSLDQGLQFLIQYYNGEERAKGNILERFSAQQFPDLHSELNLSSLELGDSALYFCASSVGLRTGAEQYFGPGTRLTVT.

This clone turned up a few times. This chain uses TRBV3-1 (or the pseudogene TRBV3-2) with TRBJ2-3; 10 nucleotides line up with TRBD1. CDR3 size: 13 residues. Germline V CDR1 and CDR2: LGHDT, YNNKEL (reference sequence). Trimming took 4 bases from V and 15 from J; bases not matched to a gene: 10. The CDR3 protein is CASSPERGQGKYF. For the CDR3, the DNA is TGTGCCAGCAGCCCTGAGAGGGGACAGGGGAAATATTTT.

The chain links TRBV3-1 (or the pseudogene TRBV3-2) to TRBJ1-2, with 9 bases lining up with TRBD1. The CDR3 loop spans 16 amino acids. With 4 bases clipped from V and 4 bases from J, the junction kept 10 bases outside the gene matches. CDR1 LGHDT and CDR2 YNNKEL come from the germline V gene (reference sequence). In DNA form, the CDR3 reads TGTGCCAGCAGCCCGGCCGGGGACAGGGTACTCTATGGCTACACCTTC. Translation gives CASSPAGDRVLYGYTF.

V and J are TRBV2 and TRBJ1-1; tentatively, D is TRBD1 (6 bases). The germline CDR1 and CDR2 sequences are SNHLY and FYNNEI. The CDR3 length is 13 residues. The V and J ends lost 6 bases and 0 bases respectively, with 8 bases between them. This CDR3 is CASRNRVNTEAFF. The CDR3 nucleotides read TGTGCCAGCAGAAACAGGGTGAACACTGAAGCTTTCTTT.

This chain connects TRBV2 to TRBJ2-3, with D possibly being TRBD1 (5 bases). Trimming left V 6 bases short and J 0 bases short, with 13 bases between. Germline CDR1 SNHLY, CDR2 FYNNEI. The CDR3 spans 15 residues. DNA for the CDR3: TGTGCCAGCAGGCCAGGGCCCTTAAGCACAGATACGCAGTATTTT. Amino acid sequence: CASRPGPLSTDTQYF.

V and J are TRBV24-1 and TRBJ2-7; possible D gene TRBD1, 6 bases. The CDR3 consists of 16 residues. The V gene's germline CDR1 is KGHDR and CDR2 SFDVKD. The V gene lost 4 bases and the J gene lost 0 bases, with 15 bases spanning the gap. In DNA, the CDR3 is TGTGCCACCAGTGACCCGGACAGATTGGGCTCCTACGAGCAGTACTTC. Protein sequence: CATSDPDRLGSYEQYF.

The chain couples TRBV14 to TRBJ1-1, with D perhaps matching TRBD1 (5 bases). V was trimmed by 1 base and J by 10 bases, leaving 13 bases between them. The V gene's germline CDR1 is SGHDN and CDR2 FVKESK. This CDR3 contains 13 residues. CDR3: CASSQVESGGAFF. The DNA of the CDR3 is TGTGCCAGCAGCCAAGTCGAATCGGGGGGAGCTTTCTTT.

This clone was recorded a few times. The chain joins TRBV6-5 to TRBJ2-1, with 10 nucleotides matching TRBD2. CDR3 length equals 15 residues. Germline loops: CDR1 MNHEY, CDR2 SVGAGI. V was pared by 5 bases and J by 3 bases, with 4 bases of the junction left unmatched. This CDR3 reads CASSSGGAGYNEQFF. The CDR3 nucleotides read TGTGCCAGCAGTAGCGGGGGGGCAGGCTACAATGAGCAGTTCTTC.

Worth noting for this clone: Distinct nucleotide sequences in the sample also encode this CDR3. The chain has TRBV5-4 and TRBJ2-1; no firm D call. V was pared by 0 bases and J by 4 bases, with 11 bases between. CDR1 and CDR2 (germline): SGHNT, YYREEE (reference sequence). The CDR3 has 15 residues. The CDR3 region is CASSLGRERYNEQFF. DNA for the CDR3: TGTGCCAGCAGCTTGGGTCGTGAGAGATACAATGAGCAGTTCTTC.

The chain carries TRBV3-1 (or the pseudogene TRBV3-2) and TRBJ2-7, with D maybe TRBD1 (5 bases). Trimming took off 5 bases at V and 3 bases at J, with 5 bases between the two ends. The CDR3 runs 11 residues. Germline V gene lookup returns CDR1 LGHDT and CDR2 YNNKEL (reference sequence). For the CDR3, the DNA is TGTGCCAGCAGCAGGGGCTACGAGCAGTACTTC. Amino acid sequence: CASSRGYEQYF.

The chain joins TRBV5-1 to TRBJ2-1, with 12 bases matching TRBD2. V lost 4 bases and J lost 0; bases outside the gene matches: 2. Per germline, CDR1 SGHRS and CDR2 YFSETQ. The CDR3 is 16 amino acids. The CDR3 loop reads CASSLTSGSSYNEQFF. DNA of the CDR3: TGCGCCAGCAGCCTGACTAGCGGGAGCTCCTACAATGAGCAGTTCTTC. The complete variable domain, with remaining parts taken from reference TRBV5-1 and TRBJ2-1, reads KAGVTQTPRYLIKTRGQQVTLSCSPISGHRSVSWYQQTPGQGLQFLFEYFSETQRNKGNFPGRFSGRQFSNSRSEMNVSTLELGDSALYLCASSLTSGSSYNEQFFGPGTRLTVL.